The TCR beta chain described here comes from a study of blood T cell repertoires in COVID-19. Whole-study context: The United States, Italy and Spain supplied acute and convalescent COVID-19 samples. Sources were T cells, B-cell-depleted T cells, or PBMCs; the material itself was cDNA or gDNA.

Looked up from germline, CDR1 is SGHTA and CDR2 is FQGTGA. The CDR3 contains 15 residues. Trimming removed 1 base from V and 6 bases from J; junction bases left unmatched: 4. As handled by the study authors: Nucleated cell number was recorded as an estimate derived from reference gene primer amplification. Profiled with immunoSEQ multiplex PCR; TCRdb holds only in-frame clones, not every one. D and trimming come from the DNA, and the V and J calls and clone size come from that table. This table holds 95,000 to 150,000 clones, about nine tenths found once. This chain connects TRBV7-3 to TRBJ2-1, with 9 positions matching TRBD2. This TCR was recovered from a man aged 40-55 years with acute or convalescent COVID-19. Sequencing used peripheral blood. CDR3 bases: TGTGCCAGCAGCTTAATGACTAGCGGCCTCAATGAGCAGTTCTTC. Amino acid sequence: CASSLMTSGLNEQFF.